Listed below are T cell receptor beta chains from one sample, sequenced in a study of TIL therapy for anti-PD-1-resistant metastatic lung cancer. Method: immunoSEQ multiplex PCR; TCRdb's copy keeps in-frame clones and lacks some. The sample records 9,500 to 15,000 clones, over 70% being singletons. The sequenced sample was blood, obtained at baseline. The receptors were gathered from a person between 30 and 79 years old with non-small cell lung cancer. Both conserved end residues are trimmed from each CDR3. Each record gives: J gene, V gene, D gene, CDR3 protein. A D gene is named only where the DNA matches it firmly.

TRBJ2-1	TRBV6-1	TRBD2	AISGDDSGRANEQF
TRBJ2-5	TRBV29-1	TRBD2	SVPGLGETQY
TRBJ2-1	TRBV4-1	NA	ASSQDREPYNEQF
TRBJ1-5	TRBV6-1	TRBD1	ASSGQGDQPQH
TRBJ1-1	TRBV7-9	NA	ASSTSTGEAF
TRBJ1-1	TRBV6-5	TRBD1	ASPGGGQGNTEAF
TRBJ2-5	TRBV29-1	TRBD2	SVDGGGEETQY
TRBJ2-6	TRBV23-1	NA	ASSHGQQSRANVLT
TRBJ1-2	TRBV6-5	NA	ASSGATRGYT
TRBJ2-1	TRBV11-1	TRBD1	ASSLGQAGTRGEQF
TRBJ1-4	TRBV6-1	NA	ASSESRVREKLF
TRBJ2-1	TRBV10-1	TRBD2	ASSESGIAGADEQF
TRBJ2-5	TRBV19	TRBD1	ASSSGQGVVETQY
TRBJ1-4	TRBV7-6	TRBD1	ASSLRQGWGPTNEKLF
TRBJ2-3	TRBV7-9	NA	ASSSRKWTDSTDTQY
TRBJ2-7	TRBV5-1	TRBD1	ASPDRGYPYEQY
TRBJ2-2	TRBV19	TRBD2	ASSLGLAGAANTGELF
TRBJ1-4	TRBV7-8	NA	ASSLDGNEKLF
TRBJ2-7	TRBV7-2	NA	ASSRDGHYEQY
TRBJ2-1	TRBV11-1	TRBD1	ASSVTGTGDNEQF
TRBJ2-2	TRBV19	NA	ASSNMGTGELF
TRBJ1-2	TRBV18	NA	ASSPGGQRGYT
TRBJ2-3	TRBV11-2	NA	ASSLVVPGAFTDTQY
TRBJ2-4	TRBV4-2	TRBD2	ASSLAPGGGAKNIQY
TRBJ1-4	TRBV6-1	NA	ASSELAGWGEKLF
TRBJ1-1	TRBV7-8	NA	ASSLGSRTVNTEAF
TRBJ1-6	TRBV4-1	TRBD1	ASSQEATGDSPLH
TRBJ1-2	TRBV5-1	NA	ASSLTGGGSYGYT
TRBJ2-7	TRBV11-2	TRBD2	ASSLGTSGSRNEQY
TRBJ1-3	TRBV29-1	NA	SVEDLTGNTIY
TRBJ1-1	TRBV9	NA	ASSVGGTEAF
TRBJ2-1	TRBV7-6	NA	ASSLAPSANEQF
TRBJ2-2	TRBV5-6	TRBD1	ASSLVDRGTGELF
TRBJ2-5	TRBV11-2	TRBD1	ASSFERTGRETQY
TRBJ2-1	TRBV6-5	NA	ASSNGGFNEQF
NA	TRBV5-1	TRBD2	ASSFSGIYYEQY
TRBJ2-2	TRBV7-2	NA	ASSPTRGTGELF
TRBJ1-2	TRBV5-1	NA	ASSLQGPYGYT
TRBJ1-2	TRBV19	NA	ASSIGPYGYT
TRBJ2-3	TRBV19	NA	ASSLQLATSDTQY
TRBJ2-2	TRBV2	TRBD1	ASKPNYRGMFARELF
TRBJ1-2	TRBV6-1	NA	ASSETWGTNYGYT
TRBJ1-1	TRBV2	NA	ASSPRGYTEAF
TRBJ2-1	TRBV5-1	TRBD2	ASSLSTSGTGAGNEQF